The 8 T cell receptor beta chains below all came from one sample that was sequenced in a study of blood T cell repertoires in COVID-19. Assay used: immunoSEQ multiplex PCR; TCRdb lists only in-frame clones, some missing. The sample lists 50,000 to 80,000 clones; 88% were seen once. The source material was peripheral blood. These receptors all stem from a woman aged 60-75 years with COVID-19, enrolled during active disease.

For this clone: The junction does not match germline at one end; this may be a read error. This chain links TRBV6-2 or TRBV6-3 with TRBJ2-5; D might be TRBD1 (6 bases). CDR1 and CDR2 from the germline V gene are MNHEY and SVGEGT. This CDR3 is built from 14 residues. CDR3 nucleotides: TGTGCCAGCACCCCCGAAGGGACATCAGAGGCCCAGTACTTC. The encoded protein is CASTPEGTSEAQYF.

The chain uses TRBV6-5 and TRBJ1-1, with TRBD1 matching 10 bases. CDR3 length: 16 amino acids. Germline V gene lookup returns CDR1 MNHEY and CDR2 SVGAGI. The trim removed 3 bases at V and 1 base at J, leaving 5 bases unmatched. CDR3 DNA: TGTGCCAGCAGTTATCTCGACAGGGGGCGGAACACTGAAGCTTTCTTT. It yields the protein CASSYLDRGRNTEAFF.

The count of this clone is one. The rearrangement joins TRBV7-2 to TRBJ1-2; D is unresolved. CDR1 and CDR2 (germline): SGHTA, FQGNSA. There are 13 residues in the CDR3. V was cut by 3 bases and J by 1 base, with 6 bases left in between. The chain's CDR3 is CASSFNYNYGYTF. CDR3 DNA: TGTGCCAGCAGCTTTAACTATAACTATGGCTACACCTTC.

In DNA, the CDR3 is TGTGCCTGGAGTGTTAGCGGATGGATCGGGGAGCTGTTTTTT. Translated, it gives CAWSVSGWIGELFF. This rearrangement joins TRBV30 to TRBJ2-2, with D maybe TRBD2 (6 bases). The CDR3 totals 14 residues. Trimming took 0 bases from V and 7 from J, leaving 12 bases between them. CDR1 GTSNPN and CDR2 SVGIG come from the germline V gene (reference sequence).

The chain carries TRBV6-2 or TRBV6-3 and TRBJ2-4, with D possibly TRBD1 on 5 matching bases. Germline-derived CDR1 and CDR2 are MNHEY and SVGEGT. The CDR3 is 16 residues long. The V end lost 5 bases, the J end lost 2 bases, and 16 bases lay between the germline ends. The CDR3 sequence: CASSRGRVISKNIQYF. The CDR3 DNA sequence: TGTGCCAGCAGTAGAGGCAGGGTGATTTCCAAAAACATTCAGTACTTC.

The chain is built from TRBV5-1 and TRBJ2-6; 9 bases map to TRBD1. Losses at the gene ends were 4 bases for V and 0 bases for J; bases not matched to a gene: 11. In germline, CDR1 is SGHRS, CDR2 YFSETQ. This CDR3 has 19 amino acids. The CDR3 protein is CASSPLGQGGLSGANVLTF. Here the CDR3 DNA reads TGCGCCAGCAGCCCCCTGGGACAGGGAGGGCTCTCTGGGGCCAACGTCCTGACTTTC.

The chain carries TRBV28 and TRBJ2-7, with TRBD1 matching over 9 bases. Germline lookup yields CDR1 MDHEN and CDR2 SYDVKM. V gave up 7 bases and J gave up 12 bases; unmatched junction bases: 16. The CDR3 has 14 residues. The CDR3 is CASTFGATGGASYF. The DNA for the CDR3 is TGTGCCAGCACCTTCGGGGCAACAGGGGGCGCATCGTACTTC.

The chain has TRBV7-8 and TRBJ2-3; D uncertain. This CDR3 region has 14 residues. CDR1 and CDR2 (germline): SGHVS, FQNEAQ. V was trimmed by 3 bases and J by 10 bases, leaving 17 bases between them. The chain's CDR3 is CASSFLREHGSQYF. Here the CDR3 DNA reads TGTGCCAGCAGCTTCCTCCGTGAACATGGTTCGCAGTATTTT.